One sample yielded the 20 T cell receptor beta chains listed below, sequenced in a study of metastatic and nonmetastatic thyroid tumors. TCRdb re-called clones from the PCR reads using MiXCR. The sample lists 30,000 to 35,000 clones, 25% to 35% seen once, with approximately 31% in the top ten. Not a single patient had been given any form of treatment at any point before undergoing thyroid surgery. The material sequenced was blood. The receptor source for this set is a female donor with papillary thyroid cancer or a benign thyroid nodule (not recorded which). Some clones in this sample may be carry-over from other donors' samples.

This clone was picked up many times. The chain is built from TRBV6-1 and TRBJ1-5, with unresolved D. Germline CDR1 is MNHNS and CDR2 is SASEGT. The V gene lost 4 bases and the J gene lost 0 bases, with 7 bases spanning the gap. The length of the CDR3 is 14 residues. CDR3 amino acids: CASSGIYSNQPQHF. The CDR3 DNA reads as TGTGCCAGCAGTGGGATCTATAGCAATCAGCCCCAGCATTTT.

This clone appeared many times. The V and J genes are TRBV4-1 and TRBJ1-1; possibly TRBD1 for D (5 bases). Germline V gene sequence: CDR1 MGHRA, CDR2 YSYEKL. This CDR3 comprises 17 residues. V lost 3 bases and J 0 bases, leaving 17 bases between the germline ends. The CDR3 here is CASSHPGRQLMNTEAFF. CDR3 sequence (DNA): TGCGCCAGCAGCCATCCGGGACGACAATTGATGAACACTGAAGCTTTCTTT.

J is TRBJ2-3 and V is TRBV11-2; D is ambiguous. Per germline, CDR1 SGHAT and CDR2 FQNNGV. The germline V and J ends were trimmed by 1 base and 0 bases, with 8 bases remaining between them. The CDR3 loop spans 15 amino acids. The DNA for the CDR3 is TGTGCCAGCAGCTTAGGACCGAAAAGCACAGATACGCAGTATTTT. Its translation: CASSLGPKSTDTQYF.

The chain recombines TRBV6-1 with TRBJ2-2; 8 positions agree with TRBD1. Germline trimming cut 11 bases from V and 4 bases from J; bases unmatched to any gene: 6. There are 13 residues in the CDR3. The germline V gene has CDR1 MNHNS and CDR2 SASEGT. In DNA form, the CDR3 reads TGTGCCGGTCAGGGGGCTAGCACCGGGGAGCTGTTTTTT. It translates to CAGQGASTGELFF.

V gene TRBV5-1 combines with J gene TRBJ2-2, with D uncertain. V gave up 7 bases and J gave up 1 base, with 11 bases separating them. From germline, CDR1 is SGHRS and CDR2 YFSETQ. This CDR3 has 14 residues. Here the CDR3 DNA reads TGCGCCAGCCTCCGTGACATGAACACCGGGGAGCTGTTTTTT. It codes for CASLRDMNTGELFF.

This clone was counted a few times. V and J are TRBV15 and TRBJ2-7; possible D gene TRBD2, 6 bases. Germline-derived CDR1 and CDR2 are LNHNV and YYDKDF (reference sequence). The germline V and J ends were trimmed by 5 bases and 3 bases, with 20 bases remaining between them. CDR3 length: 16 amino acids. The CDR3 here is CATSRPGGASDYEQYF. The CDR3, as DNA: TGTGCCACCAGCCGCCCCGGAGGGGCTAGCGACTACGAGCAGTACTTC.

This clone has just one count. DNA of the CDR3: TGTGCCAGCAGCCAAGATGTGAAGAATGGCTACACCTTC. Its protein is CASSQDVKNGYTF. The J gene is TRBJ1-2, the V gene TRBV3-1; D remains ambiguous. V was trimmed by 0 bases and J by 6 bases, leaving 8 bases between them. Looked up from germline, CDR1 is LGHDT and CDR2 is YNNKEL (reference sequence). The CDR3 has 13 residues.

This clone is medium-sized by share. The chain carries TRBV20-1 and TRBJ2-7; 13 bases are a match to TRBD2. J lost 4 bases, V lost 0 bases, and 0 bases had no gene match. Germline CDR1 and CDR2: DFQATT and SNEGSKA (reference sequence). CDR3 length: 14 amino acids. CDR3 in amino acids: CSARETSGGYEQYF. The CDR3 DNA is TGCAGTGCTAGAGAGACTAGCGGGGGGTACGAGCAGTACTTC.

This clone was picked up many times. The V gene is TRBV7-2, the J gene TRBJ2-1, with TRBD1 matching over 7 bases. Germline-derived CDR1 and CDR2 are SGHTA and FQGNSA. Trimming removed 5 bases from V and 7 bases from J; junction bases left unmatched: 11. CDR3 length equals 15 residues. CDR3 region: CASSLQTGKGNEQFF. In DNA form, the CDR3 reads TGTGCCAGCAGCCTGCAGACAGGGAAAGGGAATGAGCAGTTCTTC. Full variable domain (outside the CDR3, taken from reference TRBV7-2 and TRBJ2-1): GAGVSQSPSNKVTEKGKDVELRCDPISGHTALYWYRQSLGQGLEFLIYFQGNSAPDKSGLPSDRFSAERTGGSVSTLTIQRTQQEDSAVYLCASSLQTGKGNEQFFGPGTRLTVL.

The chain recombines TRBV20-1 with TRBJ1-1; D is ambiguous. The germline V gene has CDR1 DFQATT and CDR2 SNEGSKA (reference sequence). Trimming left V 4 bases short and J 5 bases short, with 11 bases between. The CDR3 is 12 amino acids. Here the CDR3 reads CSATISGTEAFF. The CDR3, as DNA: TGCAGTGCTACCATATCGGGGACTGAAGCTTTCTTT.

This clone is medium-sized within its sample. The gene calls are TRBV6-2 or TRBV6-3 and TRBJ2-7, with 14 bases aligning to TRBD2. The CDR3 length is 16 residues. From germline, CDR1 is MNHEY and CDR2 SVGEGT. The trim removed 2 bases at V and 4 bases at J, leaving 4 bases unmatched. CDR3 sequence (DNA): TGTGCCAGCAGTTACGTTGGGACTAGCGGGAGTTACGAGCAGTACTTC. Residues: CASSYVGTSGSYEQYF.

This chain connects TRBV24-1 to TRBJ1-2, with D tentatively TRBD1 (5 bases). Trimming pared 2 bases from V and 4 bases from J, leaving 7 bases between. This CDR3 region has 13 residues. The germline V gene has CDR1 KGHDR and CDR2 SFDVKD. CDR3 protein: CATSDSQVYGYTF. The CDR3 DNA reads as TGTGCCACCAGTGATTCACAGGTCTATGGCTACACCTTC.

CDR3 amino acids: CASSPLGSSGFQETQYF. In nucleotides, the CDR3 is TGTGCCAGCAGCCCCCTTGGTAGTAGCGGGTTTCAAGAGACCCAGTACTTC. The chain recombines TRBV4-2 with TRBJ2-5; TRBD2 matches at 7 bases. This CDR3 has 17 residues. V lost 4 bases and J lost 2; bases outside the gene matches: 13. The germline gives CDR1 LGHNA, CDR2 YNFKEQ.

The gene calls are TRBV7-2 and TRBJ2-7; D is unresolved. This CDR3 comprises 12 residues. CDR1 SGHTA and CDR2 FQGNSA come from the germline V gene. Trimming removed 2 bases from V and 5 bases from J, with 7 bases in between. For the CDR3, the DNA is TGTGCCAGCAGCTTATTAGGGAACGAGCAGTACTTC. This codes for CASSLLGNEQYF. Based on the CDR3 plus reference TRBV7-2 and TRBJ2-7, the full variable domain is GAGVSQSPSNKVTEKGKDVELRCDPISGHTALYWYRQSLGQGLEFLIYFQGNSAPDKSGLPSDRFSAERTGGSVSTLTIQRTQQEDSAVYLCASSLLGNEQYFGPGTRLTVT.

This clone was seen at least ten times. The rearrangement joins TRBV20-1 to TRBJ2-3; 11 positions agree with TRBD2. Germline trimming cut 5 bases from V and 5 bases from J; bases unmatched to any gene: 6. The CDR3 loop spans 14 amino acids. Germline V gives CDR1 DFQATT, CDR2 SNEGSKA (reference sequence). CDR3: CSALTSGSGDTQYF. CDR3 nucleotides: TGCAGTGCTCTTACTAGCGGGAGCGGAGATACGCAGTATTTT.

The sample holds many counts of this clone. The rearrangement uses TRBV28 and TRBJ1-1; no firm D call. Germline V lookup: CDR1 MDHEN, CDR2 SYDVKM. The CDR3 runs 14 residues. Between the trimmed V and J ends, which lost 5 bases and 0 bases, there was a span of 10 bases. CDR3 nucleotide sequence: TGTGCCAGCAGTCCCCTTGTCATGAACACTGAAGCTTTCTTT. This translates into CASSPLVMNTEAFF.

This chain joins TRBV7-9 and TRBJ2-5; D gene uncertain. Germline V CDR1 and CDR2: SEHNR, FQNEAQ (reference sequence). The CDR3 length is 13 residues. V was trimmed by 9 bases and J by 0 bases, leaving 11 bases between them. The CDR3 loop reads CASKGVYQETQYF. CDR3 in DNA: TGTGCCAGTAAGGGCGTTTACCAAGAGACCCAGTACTTC.

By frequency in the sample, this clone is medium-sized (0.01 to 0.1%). The CDR3 sequence is CASSLATPDRPGGGYTF. CDR3 sequence (DNA): TGCGCCAGCAGCTTGGCCACACCGGACAGGCCCGGAGGTGGCTACACCTTC. This chain joins TRBV5-1 and TRBJ1-2; 7 bases map to TRBD1. This CDR3 region has 17 residues. CDR1 and CDR2 from the germline V gene are SGHRS and YFSETQ. Unmatched junction bases numbered 15, after V lost 0 bases and J lost 7 bases.

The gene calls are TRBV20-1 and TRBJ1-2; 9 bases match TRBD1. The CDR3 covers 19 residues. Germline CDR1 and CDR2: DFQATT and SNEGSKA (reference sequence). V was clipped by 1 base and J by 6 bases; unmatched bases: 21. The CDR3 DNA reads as TGCAGTGCTAGAGCGTACCCGGGACAGGGCAGCGGGTGGGGGGATGGCTACACCTTC. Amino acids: CSARAYPGQGSGWGDGYTF.

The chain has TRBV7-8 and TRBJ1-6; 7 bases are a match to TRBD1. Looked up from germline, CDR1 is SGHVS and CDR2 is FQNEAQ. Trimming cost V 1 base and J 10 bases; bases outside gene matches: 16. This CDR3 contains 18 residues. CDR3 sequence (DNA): TGTGCCAGCAGCTTAGGGCGAGGGACAGCTCTCGGGAGCTCACCCCTCCACTTT. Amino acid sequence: CASSLGRGTALGSSPLHF. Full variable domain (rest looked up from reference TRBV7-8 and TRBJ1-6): GAGVSQSPRYKVAKRGQDVALRCDPISGHVSLFWYQQALGQGPEFLTYFQNEAQLDKSGLPSDRFFAERPEGSVSTLKIQRTQQEDSAVYLCASSLGRGTALGSSPLHFGNGTRLTVT.